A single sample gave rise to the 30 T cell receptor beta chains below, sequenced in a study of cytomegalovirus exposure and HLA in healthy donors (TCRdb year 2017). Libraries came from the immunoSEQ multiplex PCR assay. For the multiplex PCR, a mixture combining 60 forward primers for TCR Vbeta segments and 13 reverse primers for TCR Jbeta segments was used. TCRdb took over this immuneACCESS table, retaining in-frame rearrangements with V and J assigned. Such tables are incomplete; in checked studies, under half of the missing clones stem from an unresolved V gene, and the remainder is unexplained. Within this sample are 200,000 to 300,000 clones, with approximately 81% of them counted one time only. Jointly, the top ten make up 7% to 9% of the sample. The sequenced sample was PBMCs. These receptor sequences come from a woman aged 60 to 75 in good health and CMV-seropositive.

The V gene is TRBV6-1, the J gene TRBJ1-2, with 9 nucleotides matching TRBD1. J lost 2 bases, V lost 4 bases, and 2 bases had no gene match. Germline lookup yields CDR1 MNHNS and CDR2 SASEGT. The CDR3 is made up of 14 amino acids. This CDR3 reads CASSVGTGNYGYTF. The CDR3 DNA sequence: TGTGCCAGCAGTGTTGGGACAGGGAACTATGGCTACACCTTC.

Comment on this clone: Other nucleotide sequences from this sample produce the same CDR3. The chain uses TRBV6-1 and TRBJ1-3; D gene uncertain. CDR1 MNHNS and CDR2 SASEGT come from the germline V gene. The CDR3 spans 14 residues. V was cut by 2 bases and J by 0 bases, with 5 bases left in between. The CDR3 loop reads CASSETISGNTIYF. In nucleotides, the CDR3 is TGTGCCAGCAGTGAAACAATCTCTGGAAACACCATATATTTT.

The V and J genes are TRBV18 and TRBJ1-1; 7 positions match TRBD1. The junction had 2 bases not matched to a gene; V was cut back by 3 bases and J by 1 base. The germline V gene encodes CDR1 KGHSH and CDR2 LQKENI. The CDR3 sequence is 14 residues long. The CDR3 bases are TGTGCCAGCTCACCGGACAGGTCGAACACTGAAGCTTTCTTT. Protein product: CASSPDRSNTEAFF.

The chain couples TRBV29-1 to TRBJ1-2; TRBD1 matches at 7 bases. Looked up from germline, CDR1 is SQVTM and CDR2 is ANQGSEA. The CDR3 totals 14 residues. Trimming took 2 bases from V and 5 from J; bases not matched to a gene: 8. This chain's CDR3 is CSVEQSTGRYGYTF. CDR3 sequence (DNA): TGCAGCGTTGAACAATCGACAGGGAGGTATGGCTACACCTTC.

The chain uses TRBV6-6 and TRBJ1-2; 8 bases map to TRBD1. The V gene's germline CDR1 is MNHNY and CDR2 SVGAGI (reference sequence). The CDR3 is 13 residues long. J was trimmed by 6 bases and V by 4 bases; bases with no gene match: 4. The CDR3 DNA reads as TGTGCCAGCAGTTGGGACAGGATAGATGGCTACACCTTC. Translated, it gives CASSWDRIDGYTF.

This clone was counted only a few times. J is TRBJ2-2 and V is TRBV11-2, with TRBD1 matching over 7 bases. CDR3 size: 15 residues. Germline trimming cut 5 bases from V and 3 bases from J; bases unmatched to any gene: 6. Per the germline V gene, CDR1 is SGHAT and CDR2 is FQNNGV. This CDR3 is CASSHRGLDTGELFF. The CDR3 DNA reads TGTGCCAGCAGCCACAGGGGTTTAGACACCGGGGAGCTGTTTTTT.

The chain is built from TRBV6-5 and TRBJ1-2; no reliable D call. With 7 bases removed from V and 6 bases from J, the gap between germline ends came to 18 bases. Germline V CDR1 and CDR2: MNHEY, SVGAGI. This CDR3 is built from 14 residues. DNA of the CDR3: TGTGCCAGCAAAGGACGCTCAATCGGGAATGGCTACACCTTC. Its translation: CASKGRSIGNGYTF.

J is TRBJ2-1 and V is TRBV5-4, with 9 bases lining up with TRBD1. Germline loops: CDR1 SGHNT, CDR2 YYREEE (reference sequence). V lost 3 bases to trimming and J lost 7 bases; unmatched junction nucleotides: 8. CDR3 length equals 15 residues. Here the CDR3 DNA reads TGTGCCAGCAGCTACGACAGGGGGACAGGGAATGAGCAGTTCTTC. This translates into CASSYDRGTGNEQFF.

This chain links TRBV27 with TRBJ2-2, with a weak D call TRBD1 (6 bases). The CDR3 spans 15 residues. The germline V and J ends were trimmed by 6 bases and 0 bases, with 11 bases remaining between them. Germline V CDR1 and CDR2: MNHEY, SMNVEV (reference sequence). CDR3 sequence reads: CASRVGTTNTGELFF. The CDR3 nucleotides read TGTGCCAGCAGGGTCGGGACAACGAACACCGGGGAGCTGTTTTTT.

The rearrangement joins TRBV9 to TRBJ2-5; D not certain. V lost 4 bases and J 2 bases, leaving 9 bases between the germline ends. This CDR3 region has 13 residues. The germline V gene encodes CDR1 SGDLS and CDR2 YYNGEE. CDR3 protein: CASSPSHQETQYF. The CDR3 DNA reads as TGTGCCAGCAGCCCGAGTCATCAAGAGACCCAGTACTTC.

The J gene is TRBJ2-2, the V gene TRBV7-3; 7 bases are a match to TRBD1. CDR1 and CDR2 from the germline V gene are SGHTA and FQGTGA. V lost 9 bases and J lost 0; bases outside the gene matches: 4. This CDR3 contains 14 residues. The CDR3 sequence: CASRQGPNTGELFF. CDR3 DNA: TGTGCCAGTAGACAGGGCCCGAACACCGGGGAGCTGTTTTTT.

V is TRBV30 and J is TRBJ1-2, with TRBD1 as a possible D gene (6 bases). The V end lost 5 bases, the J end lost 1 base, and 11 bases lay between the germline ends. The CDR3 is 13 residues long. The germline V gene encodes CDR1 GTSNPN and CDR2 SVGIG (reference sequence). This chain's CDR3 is CAWSRDNNYGYTF. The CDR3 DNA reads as TGTGCCTGGTCCCGGGACAATAACTATGGCTACACCTTC. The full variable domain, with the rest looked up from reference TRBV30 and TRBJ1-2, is SQTIHQWPATLVQPVGSPLSLECTVEGTSNPNLYWYRQAAGRGLQLLFYSVGIGQISSEVPQNLSASRPQDRQFILSSKKLLLSDSGFYLCAWSRDNNYGYTFGSGTRLTVV.

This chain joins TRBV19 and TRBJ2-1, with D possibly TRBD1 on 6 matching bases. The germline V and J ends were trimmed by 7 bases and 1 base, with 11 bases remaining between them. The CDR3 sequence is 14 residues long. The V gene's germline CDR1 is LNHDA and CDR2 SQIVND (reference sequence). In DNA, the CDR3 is TGTGCCAGTACTAGAGGGGGATCCTACAATGAGCAGTTCTTC. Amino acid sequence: CASTRGGSYNEQFF.

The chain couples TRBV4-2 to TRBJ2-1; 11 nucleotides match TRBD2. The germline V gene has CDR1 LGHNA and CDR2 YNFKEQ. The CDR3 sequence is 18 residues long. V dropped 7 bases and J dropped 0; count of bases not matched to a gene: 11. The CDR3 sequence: CASKLGLAGGGSYNEQFF. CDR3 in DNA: TGTGCCAGCAAACTAGGGCTAGCGGGAGGCGGCTCCTACAATGAGCAGTTCTTC.

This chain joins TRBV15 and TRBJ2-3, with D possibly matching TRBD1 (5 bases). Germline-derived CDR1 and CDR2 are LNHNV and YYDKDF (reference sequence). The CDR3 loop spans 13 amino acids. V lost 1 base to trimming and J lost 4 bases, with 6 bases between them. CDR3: CATSRGGPDTQYF. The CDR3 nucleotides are TGTGCCACCAGCAGAGGGGGCCCAGATACGCAGTATTTT. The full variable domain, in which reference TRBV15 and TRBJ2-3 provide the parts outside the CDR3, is DAMVIQNPRYQVTQFGKPVTLSCSQTLNHNVMYWYQQKSSQAPKLLFHYYDKDFNNEADTPDNFQSRRPNTSFCFLDIRSPGLGDTAMYLCATSRGGPDTQYFGPGTRLTVL.

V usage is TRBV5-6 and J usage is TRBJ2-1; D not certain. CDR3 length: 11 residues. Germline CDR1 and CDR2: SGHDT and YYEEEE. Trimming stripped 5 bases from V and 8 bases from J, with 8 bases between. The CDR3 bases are TGTGCCAGCAGGAGGTCTTATGAGCAGTTCTTC. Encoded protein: CASRRSYEQFF.

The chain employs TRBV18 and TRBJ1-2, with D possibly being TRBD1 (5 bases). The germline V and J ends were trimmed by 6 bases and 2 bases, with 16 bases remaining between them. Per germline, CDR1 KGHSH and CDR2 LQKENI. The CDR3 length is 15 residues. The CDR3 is CASSDFGAGNYGYTF. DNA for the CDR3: TGTGCCAGCTCGGATTTTGGGGCAGGGAACTATGGCTACACCTTC.

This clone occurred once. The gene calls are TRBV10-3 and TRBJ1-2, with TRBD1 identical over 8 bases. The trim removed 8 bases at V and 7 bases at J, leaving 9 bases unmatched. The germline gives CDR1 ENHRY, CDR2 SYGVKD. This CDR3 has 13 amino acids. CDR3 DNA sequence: TGTGCCATCGGACAGGGAAGTAGCGCTGGCTACACCTTC. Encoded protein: CAIGQGSSAGYTF.

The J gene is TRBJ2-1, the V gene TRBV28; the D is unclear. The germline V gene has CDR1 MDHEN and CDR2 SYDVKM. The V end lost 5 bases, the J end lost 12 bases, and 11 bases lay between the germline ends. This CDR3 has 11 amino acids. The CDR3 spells CASSPRKSQFF. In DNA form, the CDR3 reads TGTGCCAGCAGTCCTAGAAAGTCGCAGTTCTTC.

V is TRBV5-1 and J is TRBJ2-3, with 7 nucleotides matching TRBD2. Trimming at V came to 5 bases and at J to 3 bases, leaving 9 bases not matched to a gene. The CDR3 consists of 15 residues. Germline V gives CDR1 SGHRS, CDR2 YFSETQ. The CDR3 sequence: CASRSGTIITDTQYF. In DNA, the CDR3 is TGCGCCAGCAGATCCGGGACTATTATTACAGATACGCAGTATTTT.

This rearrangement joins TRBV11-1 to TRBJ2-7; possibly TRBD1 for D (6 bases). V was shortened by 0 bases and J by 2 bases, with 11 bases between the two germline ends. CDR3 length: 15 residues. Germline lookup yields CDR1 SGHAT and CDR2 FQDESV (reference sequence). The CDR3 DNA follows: TGTGCCAGCAGCTTAGCTGGGGGCGTAACCTACGAGCAGTACTTC. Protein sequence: CASSLAGGVTYEQYF. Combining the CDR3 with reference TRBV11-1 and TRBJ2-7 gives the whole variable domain EAEVAQSPRYKITEKSQAVAFWCDPISGHATLYWYRQILGQGPELLVQFQDESVVDDSQLPKDRFSAERLKGVDSTLKIQPAELGDSAMYLCASSLAGGVTYEQYFGPGTRLTVT.

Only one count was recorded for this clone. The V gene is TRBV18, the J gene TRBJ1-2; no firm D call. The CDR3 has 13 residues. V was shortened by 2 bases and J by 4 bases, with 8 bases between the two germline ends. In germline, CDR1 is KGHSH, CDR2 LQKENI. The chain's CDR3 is CASSPGVTYGYTF. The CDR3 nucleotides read TGTGCCAGCTCACCAGGAGTTACCTATGGCTACACCTTC.

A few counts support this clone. The DNA of the CDR3 is TGTGCCAGCAGCTTAGAGGGTTCCACTAATGGCATTCAGTACTTC. Protein: CASSLEGSTNGIQYF. V is TRBV11-2 and J is TRBJ2-4; no reliable D call. The V end lost 0 bases, the J end lost 9 bases, and 15 bases lay between the germline ends. The CDR3 loop spans 15 amino acids. The germline gives CDR1 SGHAT, CDR2 FQNNGV.

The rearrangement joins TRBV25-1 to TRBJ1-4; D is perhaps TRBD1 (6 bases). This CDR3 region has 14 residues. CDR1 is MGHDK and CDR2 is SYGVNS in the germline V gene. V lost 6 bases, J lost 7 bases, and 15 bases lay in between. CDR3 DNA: TGTGCCAGCAGCCAACAGGGTTGGGGTGAAAAACTGTTTTTT. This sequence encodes CASSQQGWGEKLFF.

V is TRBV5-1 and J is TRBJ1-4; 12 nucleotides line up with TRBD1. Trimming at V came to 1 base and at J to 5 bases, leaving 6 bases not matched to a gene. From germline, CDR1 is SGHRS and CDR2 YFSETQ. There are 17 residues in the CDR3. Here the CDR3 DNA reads TGCGCCAGCAGCTTGTTGGGGACAGGGGGCCCGAATGAAAAACTGTTTTTT. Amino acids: CASSLLGTGGPNEKLFF.

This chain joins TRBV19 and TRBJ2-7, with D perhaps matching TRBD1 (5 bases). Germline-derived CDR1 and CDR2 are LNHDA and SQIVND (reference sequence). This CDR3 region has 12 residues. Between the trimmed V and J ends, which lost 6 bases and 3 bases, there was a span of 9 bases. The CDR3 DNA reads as TGTGCCAGTAGAAGCAGGGACTACGAGCAGTACTTC. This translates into CASRSRDYEQYF.

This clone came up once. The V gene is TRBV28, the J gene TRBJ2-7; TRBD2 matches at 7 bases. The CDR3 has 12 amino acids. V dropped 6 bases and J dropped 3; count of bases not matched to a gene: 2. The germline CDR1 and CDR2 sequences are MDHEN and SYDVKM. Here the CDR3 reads CASRRDYYEQYF. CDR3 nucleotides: TGTGCCAGCAGACGGGACTACTACGAGCAGTACTTC.

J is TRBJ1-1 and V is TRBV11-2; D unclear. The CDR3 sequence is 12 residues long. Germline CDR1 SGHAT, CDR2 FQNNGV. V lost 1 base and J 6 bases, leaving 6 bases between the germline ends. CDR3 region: CASSLARPEAFF. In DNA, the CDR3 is TGTGCCAGCAGCTTAGCTAGGCCTGAAGCTTTCTTT.

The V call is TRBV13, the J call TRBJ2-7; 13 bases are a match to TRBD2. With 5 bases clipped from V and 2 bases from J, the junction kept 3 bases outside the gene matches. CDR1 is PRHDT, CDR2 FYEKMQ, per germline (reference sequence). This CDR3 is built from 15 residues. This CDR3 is CASSLTSGRAYEQYF. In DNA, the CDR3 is TGTGCCAGCAGCCTAACTAGCGGGAGGGCCTACGAGCAGTACTTC.

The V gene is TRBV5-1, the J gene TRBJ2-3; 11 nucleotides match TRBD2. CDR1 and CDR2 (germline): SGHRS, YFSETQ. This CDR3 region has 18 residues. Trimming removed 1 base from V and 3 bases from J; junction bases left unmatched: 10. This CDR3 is CASSLPLLAGGSTDTQYF. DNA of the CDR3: TGCGCCAGCAGCTTGCCCCTGCTAGCGGGAGGCTCTACAGATACGCAGTATTTT.